These T cell receptor beta chains were read from a single sample in a study of blood T cells in healthy people across ages. TCRdb passed the 5' RACE reads through MiXCR, listing each CDR3 protein once. This sample has about 800,000 distinct CDR3 sequences, with about 25% found just once. The sample was also reused in another study, on T cells of mothers and their children.

Sequenced material: blood. These receptors were collected from a boy between 10 and 17 years old in good health. CDR3s include the opening cysteine and the closing phenylalanine or tryptophan. D genes are given only for firm matches. Clone size appears in some rows only: once, few, many, or a class for an expanded clone.

D	V	size	J	length	DNA	CDR3
TRBD2	TRBV4-3	-	TRBJ2-1	15	TGCGCCAGCAGCCGGACTAGCGGGGCCTACAATGAGCAGTTCTTC	CASSRTSGAYNEQFF
-	TRBV5-1	-	TRBJ2-1	14	TGCGCCAGCAGCCCTAACAGGGCAGTGGATCAGCAGTTCTTC	CASSPNRAVDQQFF
-	TRBV6-5	-	TRBJ2-7	18	TGTGCCAGCAGTACTCCCCCGGGACGGGAGCACTACTCCTACGAGCAGTACTTC	CASSTPPGREHYSYEQYF
-	TRBV9	-	TRBJ2-7	15	TGTGCCAGCAGCGTAGGAATGGACACAAAATACGAGCAGTACTTC	CASSVGMDTKYEQYF
-	TRBV20-1	few	TRBJ2-7	12	TGCAGTGCTAGGGCTGGACTCTACGAGCAGTACTTC	CSARAGLYEQYF
TRBD2	TRBV19	-	TRBJ2-5	18	TGCGCCAGTAGCAAACGGACTAGCGGGAGGACGGGACAAGAGACCCAGTACTTC	CASSKRTSGRTGQETQYF
TRBD2	TRBV19	-	TRBJ2-1	12	TGTGCCAGTAGTATCGCGACTAGCGAGCAGTTCTTC	CASSIATSEQFF
-	TRBV28	few	TRBJ2-7	14	TGTGCCAGCAGCGACCAAACGAGCATCTACGAGCAGTACTTC	CASSDQTSIYEQYF
-	TRBV29-1	-	TRBJ1-5	13	TGCAGCGTGCAGGAGACCGGCAATCAGCCCCAGCATTTT	CSVQETGNQPQHF
-	TRBV20-1	-	TRBJ2-1	15	TGCAGTGCTGCCCCGGCTAGCGACCGACTCCGGGAGCAGTTCTTC	CSAAPASDRLREQFF
-	TRBV4-3	few	TRBJ2-7	14	TGCGCCAGCAGCCAAGATCACCTTACCTACGAGCAGTACTTC	CASSQDHLTYEQYF
-	TRBV6-2/TRBV6-3	few	TRBJ1-1	15	TGTGCCAGCAGTTCCCCACGCTTTGGAAGCGGAGAAGCTTTCTTT	CASSSPRFGSGEAFF
-	TRBV5-1	few	TRBJ2-7	12	TGCGCCAGCATGGGGGGATCCTACGAGCAGTACTTC	CASMGGSYEQYF
TRBD2	TRBV7-3	-	TRBJ2-3	17	TGTGCCAGCAGCCCCGCGGGGGGTAGCGGGGGCACAGATACGCAGTATTTT	CASSPAGGSGGTDTQYF
TRBD1	TRBV28	-	TRBJ2-6	16	TGTGCCAGCAGTCCCCTCGACAGGGCTGGGGCCAACGTCCTGACTTTC	CASSPLDRAGANVLTF
-	TRBV4-2	-	TRBJ2-1	14	TGTGCCAGCAGCCAATGGCAGGGGTACAATGAGCAGTTCTTC	CASSQWQGYNEQFF
-	TRBV28	once	TRBJ1-1	14	TGTGCCAGCAGTACATGGGTGGAAGGCACTGAAGCTTTCTTT	CASSTWVEGTEAFF
TRBD2	TRBV20-1	-	TRBJ2-7	18	TGCAGTGCTAGAGACGACAGAGCGGGACTAGCGGGAGCTTCCGAGCAGTACTTC	CSARDDRAGLAGASEQYF
-	TRBV5-8	-	TRBJ2-5	14	TGTGCCAGCAGCTTGGTTCGGCGGCAAGAGACCCAGTACTTC	CASSLVRRQETQYF
TRBD1	TRBV6-5	few	TRBJ1-1	18	TGTGCCAGCAGTTACCGAGGTTCCGACAGGGTGGGACGAACTGAAGCTTTCTTT	CASSYRGSDRVGRTEAFF
-	TRBV4-3	many	TRBJ2-1	16	TGCGCCAGCAGCCAAGTTTTCGCAGGGATCTACAATGAGCAGTTCTTC	CASSQVFAGIYNEQFF
-	TRBV7-9	-	TRBJ1-1	15	TGTGCCAGCAGCTTAGCAGTCGGCATGAACACTGAAGCTTTCTTT	CASSLAVGMNTEAFF
-	TRBV9	few	TRBJ2-5	14	TGTGCCAGCAGCGTAGGGAGGGCCCAAGAGACCCAGTACTTC	CASSVGRAQETQYF
-	TRBV7-7	-	TRBJ2-7	13	TGTGCTAGCAGCTTAACGACAGACTACGAGCAGTACTTC	CASSLTTDYEQYF
-	TRBV7-2	-	TRBJ2-1	13	TGTGCCAGCAGCTTAGAACCCAGCAATGAGCAGTTCTTC	CASSLEPSNEQFF
-	TRBV20-1	few	TRBJ2-3	12	TGCAGTGCTTGCCTGAGCACAGATACGCAGTATTTT	CSACLSTDTQYF
-	TRBV4-1	few	TRBJ2-4	17	TGCGCCAGCAGCCAAGAAAAACAGGGAGTAGCCAAAAACATTCAGTACTTC	CASSQEKQGVAKNIQYF
TRBD1	TRBV7-2	-	TRBJ2-5	15	TGTGCCAGCAGCTTGGACAGGGGGGTCACGAAGACCCAGTACTTC	CASSLDRGVTKTQYF
-	TRBV7-9	few	TRBJ1-2	12	TGTGCCAGCAATTCAGCTTCTAGTGGCTACACCTTC	CASNSASSGYTF
TRBD2	TRBV19	few	TRBJ2-1	17	TGTGCCAGTAGTATACGGGGGGGTGGCTACTCCTACAATGAGCAGTTCTTC	CASSIRGGGYSYNEQFF
-	TRBV9	-	TRBJ2-7	14	TGTGCCAGCAGCGTAGGGGGGCCAAACTACGAGCAGTACTTC	CASSVGGPNYEQYF
-	TRBV20-1	-	TRBJ2-7	15	TGCAGTGCTAGAGGTAGGACATTCTACTCCTACGAGCAGTACTTC	CSARGRTFYSYEQYF
TRBD2	TRBV20-1	few	TRBJ2-7	17	TGCAGTGCCTTGGGACTAGCGGGAGGGAAAAACTCCTACGAGCAGTACTTC	CSALGLAGGKNSYEQYF
-	TRBV19	once	TRBJ2-1	12	TGTGCCACCAGGGATTTCTACAATGAGCAGTTCTTC	CATRDFYNEQFF
-	TRBV7-3	-	TRBJ2-1	13	TGTGCCAGCGGGCTAGCGTTCGGGAATGAGCAGTTCTTC	CASGLAFGNEQFF
-	TRBV7-3	-	TRBJ1-2	13	TGTGCCAGCAGCTTGGGCAGATACTATGGCTACACCTTC	CASSLGRYYGYTF
-	TRBV25-1	-	TRBJ2-4	16	TGTGCCAGCAGTGAATATCGAGGGGGAGTCAAAAACATTCAGTACTTC	CASSEYRGGVKNIQYF